This T cell receptor beta chain was recovered during a study of shared clonotypes between healthy human individuals. This clone was found once. Assay used: immunoSEQ multiplex PCR; TCRdb lists only in-frame clones, some missing. Altogether about 640,000 clones are present, 55% to 75% being singletons, with the ten largest covering approximately 1.8%. Sequences were obtained from memory CD4+ T cells sorted from blood. Subset meaning: CD45RA-negative fraction. The TCR was taken from a woman aged 30 to 39 in good health.

CDR3 in DNA: TGTGCCAGCAGTTTAGGCAGGGAAGCTTTCTTT. Translated, it gives CASSLGREAFF. The chain joins TRBV28 to TRBJ1-1; no clear D. In germline, CDR1 is MDHEN, CDR2 SYDVKM. There are 11 residues in the CDR3. V was shortened by 2 bases and J by 8 bases, with 6 bases between the two germline ends.